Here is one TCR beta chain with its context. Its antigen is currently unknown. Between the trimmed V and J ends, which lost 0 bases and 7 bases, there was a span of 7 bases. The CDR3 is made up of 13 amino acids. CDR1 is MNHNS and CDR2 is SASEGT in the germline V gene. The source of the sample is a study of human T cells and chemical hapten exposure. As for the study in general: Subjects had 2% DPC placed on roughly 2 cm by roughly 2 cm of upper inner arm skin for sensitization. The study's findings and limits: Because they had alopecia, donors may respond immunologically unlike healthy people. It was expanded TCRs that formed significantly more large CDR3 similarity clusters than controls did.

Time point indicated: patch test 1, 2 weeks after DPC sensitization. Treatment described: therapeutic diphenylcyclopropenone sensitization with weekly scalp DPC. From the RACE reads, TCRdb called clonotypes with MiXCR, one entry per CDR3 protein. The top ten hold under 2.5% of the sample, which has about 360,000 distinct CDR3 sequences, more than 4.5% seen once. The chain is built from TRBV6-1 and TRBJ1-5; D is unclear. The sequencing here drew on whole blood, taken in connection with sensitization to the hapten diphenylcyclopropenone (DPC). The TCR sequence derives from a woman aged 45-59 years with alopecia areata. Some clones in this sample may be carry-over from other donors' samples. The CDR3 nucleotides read TGTGCCAGCAGTGAAGCCGCCATGCAGCCCCAGCATTTT. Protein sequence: CASSEAAMQPQHF.